The T cell receptor (beta chain) under discussion was sequenced for a study of shared clonotypes between healthy human individuals. Naivety among CD8 cells was defined by CD45RO negativity and positive CCR7 selection, thereby excluding terminally differentiated effector memory CD45RA+ cells. A word on this clone: No antigen is known for it.

Overall study findings and caveats: Researchers sampled blood only, noting tissue repertoires likely differ. Rarefaction exposed incomplete sorted-subset sequencing despite large depth.

Deep-level assay runs were performed. Clones were read by immunoSEQ multiplex PCR, and TCRdb kept only the in-frame ones, dropping some. Here the sample spans approximately 600,000 clones, roughly 95% being singletons. The germline V gene encodes CDR1 MNHEY and CDR2 SVGAGI. This CDR3 spans 15 amino acids. The junction had 7 bases not matched to a gene; V was cut back by 2 bases and J by 7 bases. Sequenced material: naive CD8+ T cells sorted from blood. The origin of this receptor is a woman aged 25-40 years in good health. The chain employs TRBV6-5 and TRBJ2-2; 7 bases agree with TRBD2. The CDR3 bases are TGTGCCAGCAGTTACCTGGGAGGGCCTAACGGGGAGCTGTTTTTT. Translation: CASSYLGGPNGELFF.